The source of this T cell receptor beta chain is a study of a mutant IDH1 vaccine in newly diagnosed glioma. As for the study in general: Earlier therapy was either radiotherapy, temozolomide, or both, and most got both. Regarding the study as a whole: Vaccine-induced immune responses occurred in 90% to 95% of patients.

Specified time point: week 11, during vaccination. The investigators gave 300 ug of mutant IDH1 20-mer peptide in each vaccine dose, together with topical imiquimod. Repertoires were generated with immunoSEQ multiplex PCR, while TCRdb's copy carries only in-frame clones and drops some. The sample records tens of thousands of clones, around 85% being singletons. With respect to this clone: Its matching antigen is unknown.

This receptor was identified in a woman aged 50 to 60 with glioma. The source material was PBMCs, sampled from a glioma patient whose treatment included an IDH1 peptide vaccine.

CDR3 protein: CASSPFQPREPVSGNTIYF. The DNA for the CDR3 is TGTGCCAGCTCACCCTTTCAACCCCGGGAACCTGTCTCTGGAAACACCATATATTTT. This chain joins TRBV18 and TRBJ1-3; D gene uncertain. V was trimmed by 3 bases and J by 0 bases, leaving 21 bases between them. From germline, CDR1 is KGHSH and CDR2 LQKENI. This CDR3 contains 19 residues.